There are a few counts of the clone carrying this TCR beta chain. The CDR3 runs 18 residues. The germline CDR1 and CDR2 sequences are SGHRS and YFSETQ. V lost 0 bases and J lost 8; bases outside the gene matches: 12. The data originate from a study of T-cell reconstitution after alpha-beta-depleted transplantation in children. The TCRbeta library was prepared with unique molecular identifiers. TCRdb called the PCR reads again in MiXCR, with one record for every CDR3 protein. The sample includes approximately 490,000 distinct CDR3 sequences, under 12% seen only once; the top ten take about 2%. The sequencing here drew on PBMCs, taken before TCRalphabeta/CD19-depleted stem cell transplant. The receptor's source is a child aged 2 to 15 with inherited bone marrow failure, due to receive a stem cell transplant. This sequence joins TRBV5-1 and TRBJ2-1; 12 positions match TRBD2. The CDR3: CASSLALRLAGVFDEQFF. CDR3 DNA: TGCGCCAGCAGCTTGGCCCTCCGACTAGCGGGAGTGTTCGATGAGCAGTTCTTC.